Listed below are T cell receptor beta chains from one sample, sequenced in a study of blood T cell repertoires in COVID-19. Clones were read by immunoSEQ multiplex PCR, and TCRdb kept only the in-frame ones, dropping some. This table holds approximately 52,000 clones, about 91% found once. Material for sequencing was peripheral blood. The receptor source for this set is a man aged 45-60 years with active COVID-19. The CDR3 runs from the conserved cysteine through the conserved F or W. A D gene is named only where the DNA matches it firmly. Expanded clones get a size class; other rows say once, few or many, or leave the size out.

J,V,size,D,CDR3,DNA
TRBJ2-1,TRBV5-5,NA,NA,CASSGDSYNEQFF,TGTGCCAGCAGCGGGGACTCTTACAATGAGCAGTTCTTC
TRBJ2-5,TRBV3-1/TRBV3-2,NA,NA,CASSQVGGSPQETQYF,TGTGCCAGCAGCCAAGTCGGCGGTTCCCCTCAAGAGACCCAGTACTTC
TRBJ1-2,TRBV5-1,NA,TRBD1,CASSPEGAWGYTF,TGCGCCAGCAGTCCCGAGGGGGCTTGGGGCTACACCTTC
TRBJ2-2,TRBV28,NA,TRBD1,CASSGDRVAATGELFF,TGTGCCAGCAGCGGGGACAGGGTCGCGGCCACCGGGGAGCTGTTTTTT
TRBJ2-5,TRBV10-2,NA,TRBD1,CASSESRQGTTQYF,TGCGCCAGCAGTGAGTCCCGACAGGGGACGACCCAGTACTTC
TRBJ2-2,TRBV7-6,NA,TRBD1,CASLGTVATGELFF,TGTGCCAGCCTCGGGACAGTAGCCACCGGGGAGCTGTTTTTT
TRBJ2-7,TRBV27,NA,NA,CASSLQGSYEQYF,TGTGCCAGCAGTTTACAGGGGTCCTACGAGCAGTACTTC
TRBJ1-4,TRBV28,NA,NA,CASSTQVEKLFF,TGTGCCAGCAGTACGCAGGTTGAAAAACTGTTTTTT
TRBJ1-1,TRBV4-1,NA,NA,CASSQVVGGRMNTEAFF,TGCGCCAGCAGCCAAGTCGTGGGGGGTAGGATGAACACTGAAGCTTTCTTT
TRBJ1-6,TRBV27,NA,TRBD1,CASGQGGGNSPLHF,TGTGCCAGTGGACAGGGGGGGGGTAATTCACCCCTCCACTTT
TRBJ2-3,TRBV5-5,NA,NA,CASSFASTSTDTQYF,TGTGCCAGCAGCTTTGCTAGTACCAGCACAGATACGCAGTATTTT
TRBJ1-3,TRBV7-2,NA,NA,CASSVTGTTSSGNTIYF,TGTGCCAGCAGCGTTACCGGGACAACCTCCTCTGGAAACACCATATATTTT
TRBJ1-6,TRBV18,NA,TRBD1,CASSPDRVNSPLHF,TGTGCCAGCTCACCGGACAGGGTGAATTCACCCCTCCACTTT
TRBJ2-7,TRBV6-1,NA,NA,CASSEAGQLYEQYF,TGTGCCAGCAGTGAGGCGGGACAGCTCTACGAGCAGTACTTC
TRBJ2-2,TRBV5-1,NA,TRBD2,CASRSTAGGANTGELFF,TGCGCCAGCCGCAGCACCGCGGGGGGGGCGAACACCGGGGAGCTGTTTTTT
TRBJ2-7,TRBV6-1,once,TRBD2,CASSEGLAGVYEQYF,TGTGCCAGCAGTGAAGGACTAGCGGGAGTTTACGAGCAGTACTTC
TRBJ1-2,TRBV2,NA,TRBD1,CASSRTGGPHYGYTF,TGTGCCAGCAGTCGGACAGGGGGCCCCCATTATGGCTACACCTTC
TRBJ2-1,TRBV27,NA,TRBD2,CASRTGTSGPREFF,TGTGCCAGCCGAACAGGGACTAGCGGGCCCCGCGAGTTCTTC
TRBJ2-1,TRBV5-1,NA,TRBD2,CASRETSVHEQFF,TGCGCCAGCAGAGAGACTAGCGTCCATGAGCAGTTCTTC
TRBJ2-2,TRBV7-6,few,TRBD1,CASSLGGQGASGELFF,TGTGCCAGCAGCCTAGGGGGCCAGGGGGCCTCCGGGGAGCTGTTTTTT
TRBJ1-6,TRBV29-1,few,TRBD1,CSVRTGEWNSPLHF,TGCAGCGTCCGGACAGGGGAATGGAATTCACCCCTCCACTTT
TRBJ2-3,TRBV3-1/TRBV3-2,NA,TRBD2,CASSRLGGGGPRDTQYF,TGTGCCAGCAGCCGCTTGGGGGGGGGAGGGCCCAGAGATACGCAGTATTTT
TRBJ2-5,TRBV11-2,NA,NA,CASSLGLLYQETQYF,TGTGCCAGCAGCTTAGGTTTACTGTACCAAGAGACCCAGTACTTC
TRBJ2-1,TRBV27,once,NA,CASSSAREVFEQFF,TGTGCCAGCAGTTCGGCGAGGGAGGTCTTTGAGCAGTTCTTC
TRBJ2-7,TRBV5-6,once,NA,CASSLRRVGEQYF,TGTGCCAGCAGCCTCCGTCGGGTTGGCGAGCAGTACTTC
TRBJ1-1,TRBV5-1,NA,NA,CASSPSYQGEAFF,TGCGCCAGCAGCCCTTCCTACCAGGGTGAAGCTTTCTTT
TRBJ1-1,TRBV4-2,NA,NA,CASSQDGGVEAFF,TGTGCCAGCAGCCAAGATGGCGGGGTCGAAGCTTTCTTT